These 16 T cell receptor beta chains share one sample of origin, sequenced in a study of cytomegalovirus exposure and HLA in healthy donors. The study ran its PCR with 60 Vbeta and 13 Jbeta primers. Sequencing used immunoSEQ multiplex PCR; TCRdb keeps in-frame clones, though not all of them. The sample yields about 130,000 clones, roughly 80% seen once. The sample was PBMCs. These receptors came from a man aged 25-45 years in good health and CMV-seronegative.

The rearrangement links TRBV11-3 to TRBJ2-3; D is perhaps TRBD2 (6 bases). The CDR3 contains 16 residues. Trimming took off 5 bases at V and 1 base at J, with 16 bases between the two ends. The germline gives CDR1 SGHNT, CDR2 YENEEA. In DNA, the CDR3 is TGTGCCAGCAGCCAACACGGGGACTTCCGCACAGATACGCAGTATTTT. This translates into CASSQHGDFRTDTQYF.

This chain links TRBV19 with TRBJ2-3, with D possibly being TRBD2 (6 bases). Deletions cut 5 bases from V and 4 bases from J, with 19 bases between. Germline V gene data show CDR1 as LNHDA and CDR2 as SQIVND (reference sequence). The CDR3 contains 16 residues. The CDR3: CASSPQGRSAADTQYF. In DNA form, the CDR3 reads TGTGCCAGTAGTCCCCAAGGGAGGAGCGCTGCAGATACGCAGTATTTT. The variable domain in full, with the rest retrieved from reference TRBV19 and TRBJ2-3, is DGGITQSPKYLFRKEGQNVTLSCEQNLNHDAMYWYRQDPGQGLRLIYYSQIVNDFQKGDIAEGYSVSREKKESFPLTVTSAQKNPTAFYLCASSPQGRSAADTQYFGPGTRLTVL.

The chain combines TRBV7-2 with TRBJ2-5, with 9 bases matching TRBD2. With V trimmed by 8 bases and J by 5 bases, 18 bases remained unmatched. The germline CDR1 and CDR2 sequences are SGHTA and FQGNSA. There are 17 residues in the CDR3. Here the CDR3 DNA reads TGTGCCAGCGCTCTGGGGCTAGCGGGAACTTCGGGGGAGACCCAGTACTTC. It is translated as CASALGLAGTSGETQYF.

A few counts support this clone. The CDR3 loop is CAISDPFAGGTQEAFF. The CDR3 region has the DNA TGTGCCATCAGTGACCCCTTTGCCGGGGGGACACAGGAAGCTTTCTTT. The V and J genes are TRBV10-3 and TRBJ1-1, with D maybe TRBD1 (6 bases). The V end was cut by 3 bases, the J end by 8 bases, with 22 bases between. CDR1 is ENHRY and CDR2 is SYGVKD in the germline V gene. This CDR3 spans 16 amino acids.

The chain is built from TRBV6-6 and TRBJ1-2; perhaps TRBD1 as D (6 bases). Trimming removed 2 bases at V and 4 bases at J, with 14 bases between. The germline V gene encodes CDR1 MNHNY and CDR2 SVGAGI (reference sequence). This CDR3 comprises 15 residues. CDR3: CASSYPQGFPYGYTF. CDR3 nucleotides: TGTGCCAGCAGTTACCCCCAGGGGTTCCCCTATGGCTACACCTTC.

This clone was detected a few times. The chain has TRBV7-2 and TRBJ2-7; 12 bases agree with TRBD2. Germline V gene sequence: CDR1 SGHTA, CDR2 FQGNSA. This CDR3 comprises 16 residues. J gave up 2 bases and V 1 base, and 3 bases lay outside the gene matches. DNA of the CDR3: TGTGCCAGCAGCTTAGGACTAGCGGGGGCCGCCTACGAGCAGTACTTC. Amino acids: CASSLGLAGAAYEQYF.

This clone has just a few counts. The chain joins TRBV6-5 to TRBJ2-7; perhaps TRBD2 as D (5 bases). The germline V gene encodes CDR1 MNHEY and CDR2 SVGAGI. V gave up 4 bases and J gave up 2 bases, with 12 bases separating them. The CDR3 sequence is 14 residues long. Here the CDR3 reads CASSSVGETYEQYF. The CDR3 nucleotides are TGTGCCAGCAGTTCGGTCGGGGAGACCTACGAGCAGTACTTC.

CDR3 in amino acids: CASSLGGGPNYGYTF. CDR3 nucleotide sequence: TGTGCCAGCAGCCTCGGGGGGGGGCCTAACTATGGCTACACCTTC. This chain joins TRBV28 and TRBJ1-2; possible D gene TRBD1, 6 bases. Between the trimmed V and J ends, which lost 6 bases and 0 bases, there was a span of 14 bases. Germline V gene sequence: CDR1 MDHEN, CDR2 SYDVKM. There are 15 residues in the CDR3.

This chain connects TRBV7-2 to TRBJ1-4; no firm D call. Germline CDR1 and CDR2: SGHTA and FQGNSA. The CDR3 is 15 amino acids. The V and J ends lost 3 bases and 6 bases respectively, with 14 bases between them. The CDR3 DNA is TGTGCCAGCAGCTTGGGAGTCTCAAGGGATGAAAAACTGTTTTTT. Its translation: CASSLGVSRDEKLFF.

This rearrangement joins TRBV11-2 to TRBJ2-6; D may be TRBD2 (6 bases). V was clipped by 11 bases and J by 0 bases, with 8 bases between them. The CDR3 runs to 13 residues. Per germline, CDR1 SGHAT and CDR2 FQNNGV. CDR3 bases: TGTGCCTTGGGGGGCTCTGGGGCCAACGTCCTGACTTTC. It specifies CALGGSGANVLTF.

The chain carries TRBV5-1 and TRBJ1-4; possible D gene TRBD1, 5 bases. Germline-derived CDR1 and CDR2 are SGHRS and YFSETQ. The CDR3 is made up of 16 amino acids. V lost 0 bases and J 8 bases, leaving 17 bases between the germline ends. In nucleotides, the CDR3 is TGCGCCAGCAGCTTGGCTCTTACGGGGGTAAGGGAAAAACTGTTTTTT. It translates to CASSLALTGVREKLFF.

The rearrangement uses TRBV5-1 and TRBJ2-7; D might be TRBD2 (6 bases). Germline V gene lookup returns CDR1 SGHRS and CDR2 YFSETQ. Trimming pared 0 bases from V and 6 bases from J, leaving 10 bases between. CDR3 length: 13 residues. The CDR3 nucleotides read TGCGCCAGCAGCTTGGTGGAGGGGCTCGAGCAGTACTTC. Protein product: CASSLVEGLEQYF.

The chain uses TRBV5-4 and TRBJ1-4; the D gene is possibly TRBD1 (5 bases). The germline V gene has CDR1 SGHNT and CDR2 YYREEE (reference sequence). The CDR3 totals 14 residues. Trimming took 0 bases from V and 6 from J, leaving 9 bases between them. The CDR3 is CASSLETGDEKLFF. CDR3 nucleotides: TGTGCCAGCAGCTTGGAGACGGGGGATGAAAAACTGTTTTTT.

The chain has TRBV30 and TRBJ1-4; 9 nucleotides line up with TRBD1. Germline trimming cut 1 base from V and 8 bases from J; bases unmatched to any gene: 11. The CDR3 length is 16 residues. The germline gives CDR1 GTSNPN, CDR2 SVGIG (reference sequence). This chain's CDR3 is CAWSAAGTGLWEKLFF. The CDR3, as DNA: TGTGCCTGGAGTGCGGCGGGGACAGGGCTTTGGGAAAAACTGTTTTTT.

As for this clone: The sample holds other DNA sequences that translate to the same CDR3. This chain connects TRBV7-2 to TRBJ2-5; TRBD1 agrees at 7 bases. The V gene end was trimmed by 5 bases and the J gene end by 4 bases; junction bases not matched to a gene: 4. This CDR3 spans 13 amino acids. Germline CDR1 reads SGHTA; CDR2 reads FQGNSA. The CDR3 is CASSLDRAETQYF. CDR3 sequence (DNA): TGTGCCAGCAGCCTCGACAGGGCAGAGACCCAGTACTTC.

This clone was detected only once. The chain is built from TRBV19 and TRBJ1-5, with D perhaps matching TRBD1 (5 bases). CDR1 LNHDA and CDR2 SQIVND come from the germline V gene (reference sequence). V lost 1 base and J lost 4, with 11 bases in between. The CDR3 covers 15 residues. CDR3 nucleotide sequence: TGTGCCAGTAGTATAGTCGACAGACGGAATCAGCCCCAGCATTTT. Protein: CASSIVDRRNQPQHF.